The rows below give T cell receptor beta chains drawn from one sample of a study of blood T cell repertoires in COVID-19. TCRdb's copy holds only in-frame clones and misses some; the assay was immunoSEQ multiplex PCR. The repertoire holds approximately 340,000 clones, with around 80% as singletons. Source material: peripheral blood. The receptors here all came from a man younger than 40 with active or convalescent COVID-19. The CDR3 runs from the conserved cysteine through the conserved F or W. The order of the fields is CDR3 protein, CDR3 DNA, V gene, J gene, D gene, clone size, CDR3 length. A D gene is named only where the DNA matches it firmly. Rows give clone size only sometimes, using once, few, many, or a class for an expanded clone.

CASSPPGQSFYGYTF	TGTGCCAGCAGCCCTCCGGGACAGTCCTTCTATGGCTACACCTTC	TRBV11-2	TRBJ1-2	TRBD1	NA	15
CASSQGAVQPQHF	TGTGCCAGCAGCCAAGGGGCAGTTCAGCCCCAGCATTTT	TRBV3-1/TRBV3-2	TRBJ1-5	NA	NA	13
CASSSDNYGYTF	TGTGCCAGCAGCTCGGACAATTATGGCTACACCTTC	TRBV12-3/TRBV12-4	TRBJ1-2	NA	NA	12
CASRTTSGGFLNIQYF	TGCGCCAGCAGGACGACTAGCGGGGGGTTTTTGAACATTCAGTACTTC	TRBV5-1	TRBJ2-4	TRBD2	NA	16
CASRRGQHNSPLHF	TGTGCCAGCAGGAGGGGACAGCACAATTCACCCCTCCACTTT	TRBV25-1	TRBJ1-6	TRBD1	NA	14
CASSQDLGGSPGWDYTF	TGTGCCAGCAGCCAAGATCTAGGGGGTAGCCCGGGGTGGGACTACACCTTC	TRBV4-2	TRBJ1-2	NA	NA	17
CAISPVRAGGTDEQFF	TGTGCCATCAGTCCCGTCCGGGCAGGGGGTACCGATGAGCAGTTCTTC	TRBV10-3	TRBJ2-1	TRBD1	NA	16
CASSSASGTEQFF	TGTGCCAGCAGTTCAGCTTCGGGAACTGAGCAGTTCTTC	TRBV6-5	TRBJ2-1	NA	NA	13
CASRALKGGVPSEQFF	TGTGCCAGCAGAGCACTAAAAGGAGGGGTTCCCAGTGAGCAGTTCTTC	TRBV11-2	TRBJ2-1	NA	NA	16
CASSIEGATYNEQFF	TGTGCCAGTAGTATAGAGGGGGCTACCTACAATGAGCAGTTCTTC	TRBV19	TRBJ2-1	NA	NA	15
CASRGTGPDTQYF	TGTGCCAGCAGAGGGACAGGGCCCGATACGCAGTATTTT	TRBV11-2	TRBJ2-3	TRBD1	NA	13
CASSTGTGGTDTQYF	TGTGCCAGCTCAACCGGGACAGGGGGCACAGATACGCAGTATTTT	TRBV18	TRBJ2-3	TRBD1	NA	15
CAITGTDTQYF	TGTGCCATCACAGGGACAGATACGCAGTATTTT	TRBV10-3	TRBJ2-3	NA	NA	11
CASSQDFGMTEQLPQHF	TGTGCCAGCAGCCAAGATTTCGGTATGACGGAACAGCTGCCCCAGCATTTT	TRBV4-2	TRBJ1-5	NA	NA	17
CASSVGGQLYGYTF	TGCGCCAGCAGCGTAGGGGGACAGCTGTATGGCTACACCTTC	TRBV5-1	TRBJ1-2	TRBD1	NA	14
CASSPLGQGNNEQFF	TGTGCCAGCAGTCCCCTGGGACAGGGTAACAATGAGCAGTTCTTC	TRBV28	TRBJ2-1	TRBD1	NA	15
CASSVSKQGGTEAFF	TGTGCCAGCAGCGTAAGTAAACAGGGGGGAACTGAAGCTTTCTTT	TRBV9	TRBJ1-1	TRBD1	NA	15
CASRFEVPYEQYF	TGTGCCAGCAGGTTCGAGGTTCCCTACGAGCAGTACTTC	TRBV6-7	TRBJ2-7	NA	NA	13
CASSLSGPYNEQFF	TGTGCCAGCAGCCTTAGCGGGCCCTACAATGAGCAGTTCTTC	TRBV3-1/TRBV3-2	TRBJ2-1	TRBD2	NA	14
CASSYGGSPLHF	TGTGCCAGCAGTTACGGCGGCTCACCCCTCCACTTT	TRBV6-5	TRBJ1-6	NA	NA	12
CASSETTVNTEAFF	TGTGCCAGCAGTGAAACGACAGTGAACACTGAAGCTTTCTTT	TRBV6-1	TRBJ1-1	NA	NA	14
CASSSLLGLAGETQYF	TGTGCCAGTAGTTCCCTTCTTGGACTAGCGGGGGAGACCCAGTACTTC	TRBV19	TRBJ2-5	TRBD2	NA	16
CASSQEGTAAYEQYF	TGCGCCAGCAGCCAAGAAGGGACAGCCGCCTACGAGCAGTACTTC	TRBV4-3	TRBJ2-7	TRBD1	once	15
CASSLAPLAGLANTGELFF	TGTGCCAGCAGCTTAGCCCCCCTAGCGGGACTTGCGAACACCGGGGAGCTGTTTTTT	TRBV7-9	TRBJ2-2	TRBD2	NA	19
CASSESITRF	TGTGCCAGCAGTGAATCTATTACCCGGTTC	TRBV6-4	TRBJ1-2	NA	NA	10
CSVEYREGQPQHF	TGCAGCGTTGAATACAGGGAGGGTCAGCCCCAGCATTTT	TRBV29-1	TRBJ1-5	NA	few	13
CASWGGPGGNEQFF	TGTGCCAGCTGGGGAGGGCCGGGAGGAAATGAGCAGTTCTTC	TRBV7-9	TRBJ2-1	TRBD2	NA	14